One TCR beta chain is described in this entry. This clonotype was seen more than once but under ten times. Its recognized antigen is unknown. Per-base quality was not reported, and no clone a single base away is much larger than it. This sample is part of a study (dated by TCRdb to between 2015 and 2016). In terms of the full investigation: The study tested whether tumor-infiltrating Tregs in breast cancer are recruited from blood Tregs or converted in situ from other CD4+ T cell subsets.

The research as a whole found: Tumor-infiltrating Treg TCR alpha and beta sequences overlapped most with tumor naive CD4+ T cells, then with blood naive CD4+ T cells. Rather than covering whole repertoires, validation in the larger cohort was restricted to a single TCR beta V-J rearrangement. In terms of TCR gene usage, tumor memory CD4+ T cells clustered together with blood and lymph node memory CD4+ cells, as well as with lymph node naive CD4+ cells.

Full-length TCR variable regions were amplified by 5' RACE PCR with constant-region reverse primers, followed by semi-nested PCR with Nested Universal Primer A. The ReliaPrep RNA Cell Miniprep System was used to extract total RNA, which was then reverse transcribed into 5'RACE-ready cDNA with the SMARTer RACE 5'/3' Kit. An Illumina MiSeq was used to sequence the full-length TCR alpha and beta libraries, which had been barcoded with multiplex adaptors. On the study's bioinformatics: For each of nine subset-tissue groups, sequencing data from the five patients were pooled, and the groups were compared by unsupervised clustering of TCR gene usage. Repertoire similarity was calculated with the Morisita-Horn index, weighting shared sequences by their contribution to each repertoire. Clones were called with MiXCR by TCRdb after fastp trimmed the public reads at Q25, and only in-frame beta chains were retained. CDR3 protein sequences are deduplicated, and each keeps its most common genes and DNA. These V and J calls derive from TCRdb rather than the authors' analysis. Within this sample are about 50,000 distinct CDR3 sequences, with roughly 28% of them counted one time only. 2.1% of the sample lies in the top ten.

To purify naive CD4+ T cells, the Miltenyi Naive CD4+ T Cell Isolation kit was used, and CD25 microbeads served to deplete Tregs. Tregs, naive and memory CD4+ T cells from tumor, blood and ipsilateral draining lymph nodes of five or six breast cancer patients underwent full-length TCR alpha and beta sequencing. Ficoll density gradient centrifugation was used to isolate mononuclear cells from either lymph nodes or 50 ml of peripheral blood. FACS confirmed that the sorted cell populations were more than 90% pure. The CDR3 runs 13 residues from the cysteine to the phenylalanine. CDR3 DNA only is kept here, 39 bases in frame from base 1. V gives up 0 bases and J gives up 11 bases, and the segment between their germline ends measures 13 bases.

The TCR was taken from a female donor with breast cancer. Sequencing input: naive CD4+ T cells sorted from blood. The cell subset or site label on this specimen signifies: naive CD4+ T cells, CD4+CD45RA+CD25-. The rearranged chain carries TRBV12-3 or TRBV12-4 and TRBJ1-1, with the D gene not clear enough to name. At the DNA level, the sequence is TGTGCCAGCAGTTTAGCAGGGTCAAAGGAGGCTTTCTTT. Translated, this gives CASSLAGSKEAFF.